A selection of T cell receptor beta chains follows, all from one sample in a study of T cells in Graves' hyperthyroidism and ophthalmopathy. TCRdb redid the calling of the multiplex PCR reads with MiXCR, one entry per CDR3 protein. The sample holds around 350,000 distinct CDR3 sequences, about 18% seen once. Material for sequencing was blood. Receptors were obtained from a woman between 18 and 29 years old with Graves' hyperthyroidism. Both conserved end residues are part of each CDR3. The D gene is left open where the match is weak. For some rows the clone size is stated as once, few or many, or as a class when expanded; others skip it.

J gene | clone size | V gene | D gene | CDR3 protein | CDR3 DNA
TRBJ2-7 | many | TRBV24-1 | TRBD1 | CATSDRDRGSYEQYF | TGTGCCACCAGTGACCGGGACAGGGGTAGCTACGAGCAGTACTTC
TRBJ1-5 | many | TRBV6-1 | . | CASSEDGGAGNQPQHF | TGTGCCAGCAGTGAAGACGGGGGGGCCGGCAATCAGCCCCAGCATTTT
TRBJ2-2 | many | TRBV9 | . | CASSPWNDFTTGELFF | TGTGCCAGCAGCCCATGGAACGACTTTACCACCGGGGAGCTGTTTTTT
TRBJ2-2 | many | TRBV9 | . | CASSVAVWSNTGELFF | TGTGCCAGCAGCGTAGCTGTTTGGAGTAACACCGGGGAGCTGTTTTTT
TRBJ2-7 | many | TRBV15 | . | CATSRALSPGRGQYF | TGTGCCACCAGCAGAGCCCTGTCCCCGGGACGTGGGCAGTACTTC
TRBJ2-4 | many | TRBV25-1 | . | CASSGGVSVLDKNIQYF | TGTGCCAGCAGTGGGGGCGTGAGTGTTTTGGACAAAAACATTCAGTACTTC
TRBJ2-2 | many | TRBV7-6 | . | CASSSIASVVDTGELFF | TGTGCCAGCAGCTCAATCGCTAGCGTCGTAGACACCGGGGAGCTGTTTTTT
TRBJ2-4 | many | TRBV2 | . | CASSAPPGAGRIAKNIQYF | TGTGCCAGCAGTGCTCCTCCAGGTGCAGGACGTATAGCCAAAAACATTCAGTACTTC
TRBJ1-5 | many | TRBV10-3 | . | CAISEGGRNQPQHF | TGTGCCATCAGTGAAGGGGGACGGAATCAGCCCCAGCATTTT
TRBJ2-6 | many | TRBV6-1 | TRBD1 | CASSGTGRSGANVLTF | TGTGCCAGCAGTGGGACAGGGCGTTCTGGGGCCAACGTCCTGACTTTC
TRBJ2-7 | . | TRBV12-3/TRBV12-4 | TRBD1 | CASSSRQGHEQYF | TGTGCCAGCAGTTCCAGACAGGGCCACGAGCAGTACTTC
TRBJ2-6 | . | TRBV9 | TRBD2 | CASTRSGGPSGANVLTF | TGTGCCAGCACGAGGAGCGGGGGGCCCTCTGGGGCCAACGTCCTGACTTTC
TRBJ1-2 | few | TRBV6-1 | . | CASSDLGYGYTF | TGTGCCAGCAGTGATTTAGGCTATGGCTACACCTTC
TRBJ2-7 | many | TRBV29-1 | . | CSVVSGNSYEQYF | TGCAGCGTTGTCTCAGGGAACTCCTACGAGCAGTACTTC
TRBJ1-1 | . | TRBV10-1 | . | CASSGTAGSGEAFF | TGCGCCAGCAGTGGTACCGCAGGGTCTGGTGAAGCTTTCTTT
TRBJ2-7 | few | TRBV3-1 | . | CASSQANYEQYF | TGTGCCAGCAGCCAAGCCAACTACGAGCAGTACTTC
TRBJ2-2 | many | TRBV7-3 | . | CASSWDTGELFF | TGTGCCAGCAGCTGGGACACCGGGGAGCTGTTTTTT
TRBJ1-5 | many | TRBV14 | . | CARFGQPQHF | TGTGCCAGATTTGGTCAGCCCCAGCATTTT
TRBJ2-7 | . | TRBV6-5 | . | CASSYDRVSSYEQYF | TGTGCCAGCAGTTACGACAGAGTAAGCTCCTACGAGCAGTACTTC
TRBJ1-2 | . | TRBV12-3/TRBV12-4 | TRBD1 | CASSLYRGNGYTF | TGTGCCAGCAGTTTGTACAGGGGTAACGGCTACACCTTC
TRBJ1-2 | many | TRBV12-3/TRBV12-4 | . | CASSLGPYGYTF | TGTGCCAGCAGTTTGGGGCCCTATGGCTACACCTTC
TRBJ1-5 | many | TRBV5-1 | . | CASSPILGAQPQHF | TGCGCCAGCAGCCCCATCCTGGGGGCTCAGCCCCAGCATTTT
TRBJ2-7 | many | TRBV7-8 | TRBD1 | CASRPGTGTTYEQYF | TGTGCCAGCAGGCCCGGGACAGGGACCACCTACGAGCAGTACTTC
TRBJ2-7 | many | TRBV11-3 | TRBD1 | CASSRTGGHKQYF | TGTGCCAGCTCCCGGACAGGGGGCCACAAGCAGTACTTC
TRBJ2-2 | many | TRBV9 | TRBD2 | CASSAGGRGSITGELFF | TGTGCCAGCAGCGCGGGAGGACGGGGGAGCATCACCGGGGAGCTGTTTTTT
TRBJ1-2 | . | TRBV6-2/TRBV6-3 | TRBD1 | CASSYNQDQRTGPRPDYGYTF | TGTGCCAGCAGTTACAATCAGGATCAACGGACAGGACCGAGACCTGACTATGGCTACACCTTC
TRBJ1-5 | many | TRBV5-1 | TRBD1 | CASSLQGAGNQPQHF | TGCGCCAGCAGCCTACAGGGGGCGGGCAATCAGCCCCAGCATTTT
TRBJ2-7 | few | TRBV3-1 | . | CASSQDWGDGYEQYF | TGTGCCAGCAGCCAAGATTGGGGGGATGGATACGAGCAGTACTTC
TRBJ2-7 | many | TRBV20-1 | . | CSARDLGAIYEQYF | TGCAGTGCAAGGGACTTAGGTGCCATCTACGAGCAGTACTTC
TRBJ2-2 | . | TRBV11-2 | TRBD1 | CARRTGVHCGTGELFF | TGTGCCAGGAGGACAGGGGTCCATTGTGGCACCGGGGAGCTGTTTTTT
TRBJ2-3 | . | TRBV29-1 | . | CSVEGRGWAQYF | TGCAGCGTCGAGGGGCGCGGGTGGGCGCAGTATTTT
TRBJ1-5 | many | TRBV12-3/TRBV12-4 | . | CASSFGRFRRSNQPQHF | TGTGCCAGCAGTTTCGGCAGATTTAGGAGAAGCAATCAGCCCCAGCATTTT
TRBJ2-5 | many | TRBV29-1 | . | CSVDEGRETQYF | TGCAGCGTTGACGAGGGGCGGGAGACCCAGTACTTC
TRBJ2-5 | many | TRBV6-1 | . | CASSSGSATQYF | TGTGCCAGCAGTTCAGGGTCAGCGACCCAGTACTTC
TRBJ2-5 | many | TRBV2 | . | CASSENSGETQYF | TGTGCCAGCAGTGAGAACTCGGGAGAGACCCAGTACTTC
TRBJ2-5 | . | TRBV6-1 | TRBD1 | CASSRKPGQGSETQYF | TGTGCCAGCAGTCGTAAGCCGGGACAGGGATCAGAGACCCAGTACTTC
TRBJ1-3 | many | TRBV30 | . | CAWSGYPPNTIYF | TGTGCCTGGAGTGGATACCCCCCCAACACCATATATTTT
TRBJ1-1 | many | TRBV6-5 | . | CASSYSLGAGNTEAFF | TGTGCCAGCAGTTACTCTTTAGGGGCCGGGAACACTGAAGCTTTCTTT
TRBJ1-1 | many | TRBV6-2/TRBV6-3 | . | CASSYSKGPWNTEAFF | TGTGCCAGCAGTTACTCGAAGGGGCCGTGGAACACTGAAGCTTTCTTT
TRBJ2-2 | . | TRBV10-3 | TRBD2 | CASSESGTSGAGELFF | TGTGCCAGCAGTGAGTCGGGGACTAGCGGGGCCGGGGAGCTGTTTTTT
TRBJ1-2 | many | TRBV5-1 | TRBD1 | CASSLGGQPIRGYTF | TGCGCCAGCAGCTTGGGGGGACAGCCGATTCGGGGCTACACCTTC
TRBJ1-2 | many | TRBV30 | TRBD1 | CALGQGALSYTF | TGTGCCTTGGGACAGGGGGCGCTTAGCTACACCTTC
TRBJ2-3 | many | TRBV6-1 | TRBD1 | CASSEVPGTGGSDTQYF | TGTGCCAGCAGTGAGGTACCCGGGACAGGGGGCTCAGATACGCAGTATTTT
TRBJ2-7 | . | TRBV28 | . | CASIGGGNEQYF | TGTGCCAGCATAGGGGGGGGGAACGAGCAGTACTTC
TRBJ1-2 | few | TRBV5-1 | TRBD1 | CASSLGVGQASYGYTF | TGCGCCAGCAGCTTGGGGGTTGGACAGGCCAGCTATGGCTACACCTTC
TRBJ1-3 | once | TRBV7-3 | . | CASSRQPSGNTIYF | TGTGCCAGCAGCAGACAGCCCTCTGGAAACACCATATATTTT